Reported below is one T cell receptor (beta chain). The sample originates from a study of cytomegalovirus exposure and HLA in healthy donors. Primers for the PCR totalled 60 Vbeta and 13 Jbeta. The repertoire was sequenced with immunoSEQ multiplex PCR; TCRdb's copy has only in-frame clones and lacks some. Among 95,000 to 100,000 clones listed, around three quarters were seen once. From germline, CDR1 is MRHNA and CDR2 SNTAGT. Trimming left V 5 bases short and J 10 bases short, with 11 bases between. The CDR3 is 11 residues long. This sequence joins TRBV6-4 and TRBJ1-2; D not resolved. This TCR came from a man aged 35 to 55 in good health and CMV-seronegative. What was sequenced was PBMCs. The CDR3 DNA is TGTGCCAGCAGTAATGGGAGGAACTACACCTTC. Its translation: CASSNGRNYTF.